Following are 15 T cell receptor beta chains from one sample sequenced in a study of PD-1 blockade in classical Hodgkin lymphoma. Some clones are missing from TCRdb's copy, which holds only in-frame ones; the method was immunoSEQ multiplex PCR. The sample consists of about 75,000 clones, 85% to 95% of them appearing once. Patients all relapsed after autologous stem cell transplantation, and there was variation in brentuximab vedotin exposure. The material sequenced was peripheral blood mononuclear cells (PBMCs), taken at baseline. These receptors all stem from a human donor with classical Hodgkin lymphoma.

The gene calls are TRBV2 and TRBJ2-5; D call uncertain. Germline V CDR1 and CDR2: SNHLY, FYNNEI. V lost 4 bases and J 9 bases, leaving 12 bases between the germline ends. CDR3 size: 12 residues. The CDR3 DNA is TGTGCCAGCAGTGTGGACGGCAGCCCCCAGTACTTC. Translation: CASSVDGSPQYF.

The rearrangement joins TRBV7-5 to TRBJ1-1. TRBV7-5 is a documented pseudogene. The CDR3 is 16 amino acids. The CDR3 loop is CVRSLTGIRECGEAFF. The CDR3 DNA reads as TGTGTCAGAAGCTTAACGGGCATCCGGGAGTGCGGGGAAGCTTTCTTT.

The CDR3 sequence: CASSLRAGGEAFF. CDR3 sequence (DNA): TGTGCCAGCAGCTTAAGGGCAGGAGGTGAAGCTTTCTTT. This chain connects TRBV7-8 to TRBJ1-1, with D hard to call. Trimming took off 2 bases at V and 7 bases at J, with 11 bases between the two ends. The CDR3 runs to 13 residues. Germline V lookup: CDR1 SGHVS, CDR2 FQNEAQ.

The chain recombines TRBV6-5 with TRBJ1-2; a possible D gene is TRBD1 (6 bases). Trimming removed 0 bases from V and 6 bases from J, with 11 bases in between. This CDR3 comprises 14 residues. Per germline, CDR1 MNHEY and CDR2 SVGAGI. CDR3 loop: CASSYSSAGDGYTF. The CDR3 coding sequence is TGTGCCAGCAGTTACTCGAGTGCAGGGGATGGCTACACCTTC.

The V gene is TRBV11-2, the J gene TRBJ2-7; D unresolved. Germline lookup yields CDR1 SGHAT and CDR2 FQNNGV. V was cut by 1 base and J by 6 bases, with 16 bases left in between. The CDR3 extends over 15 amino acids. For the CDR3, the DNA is TGTGCCAGCAGCTTAGTAGGCTCGATGTCTCGCGAGCAGTACTTC. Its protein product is CASSLVGSMSREQYF. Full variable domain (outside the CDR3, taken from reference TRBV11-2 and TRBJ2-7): EAGVAQSPRYKIIEKRQSVAFWCNPISGHATLYWYQQILGQGPKLLIQFQNNGVVDDSQLPKDRFSAERLKGVDSTLKIQPAKLEDSAVYLCASSLVGSMSREQYFGPGTRLTVT.

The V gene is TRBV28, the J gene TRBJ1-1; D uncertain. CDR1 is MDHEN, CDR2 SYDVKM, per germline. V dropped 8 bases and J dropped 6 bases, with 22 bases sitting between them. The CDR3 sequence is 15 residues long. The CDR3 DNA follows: TGTGCCAGCCCCCCCCACGGTGGCCTCCTCGCTGAAGCTTTCTTT. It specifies CASPPHGGLLAEAFF.

In DNA, the CDR3 is TGTGCCAGCAGCTTGGTTGGGGATCGATCCGAAGCTTTCTTT. Translation gives CASSLVGDRSEAFF. The J gene is TRBJ1-1, the V gene TRBV7-9, with D unresolved. The CDR3 covers 14 residues. Trimming took 3 bases from V and 8 from J, leaving 16 bases between them. The germline gives CDR1 SEHNR, CDR2 FQNEAQ (reference sequence).

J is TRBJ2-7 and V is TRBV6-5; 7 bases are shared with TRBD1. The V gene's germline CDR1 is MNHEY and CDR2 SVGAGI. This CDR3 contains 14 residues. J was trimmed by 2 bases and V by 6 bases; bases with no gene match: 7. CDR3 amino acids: CASRHRGAPYEQYF. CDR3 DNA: TGTGCCAGCAGGCACAGGGGAGCACCCTACGAGCAGTACTTC.

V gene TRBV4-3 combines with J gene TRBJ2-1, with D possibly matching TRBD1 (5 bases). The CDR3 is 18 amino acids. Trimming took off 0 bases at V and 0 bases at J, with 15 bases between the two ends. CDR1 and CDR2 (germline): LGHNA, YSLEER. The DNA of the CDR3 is TGCGCCAGCAGCCAAGAAGGATCTCCGACAGCCTCCTACAATGAGCAGTTCTTC. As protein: CASSQEGSPTASYNEQFF.

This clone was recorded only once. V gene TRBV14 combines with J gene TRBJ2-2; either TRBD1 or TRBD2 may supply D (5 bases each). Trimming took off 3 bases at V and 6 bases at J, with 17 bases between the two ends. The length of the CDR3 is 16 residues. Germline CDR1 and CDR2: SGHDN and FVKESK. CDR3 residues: CASSHLSVRGAGELFF. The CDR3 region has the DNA TGTGCCAGCAGCCATCTCTCAGTTAGAGGGGCCGGGGAGCTGTTTTTT.

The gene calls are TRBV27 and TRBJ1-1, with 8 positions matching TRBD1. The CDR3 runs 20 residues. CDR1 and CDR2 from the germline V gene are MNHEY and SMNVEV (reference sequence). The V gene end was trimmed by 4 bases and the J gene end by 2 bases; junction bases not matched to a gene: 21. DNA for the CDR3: TGTGCCAGCAGTTCACGTACCTGGTGGTCGAGACAGGGGATAAACACTGAAGCTTTCTTT. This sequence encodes CASSSRTWWSRQGINTEAFF.

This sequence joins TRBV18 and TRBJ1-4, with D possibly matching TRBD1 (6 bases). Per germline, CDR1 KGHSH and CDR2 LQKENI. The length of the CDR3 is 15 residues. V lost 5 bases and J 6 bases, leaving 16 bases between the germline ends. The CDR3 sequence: CASSSSGTWDEKLFF. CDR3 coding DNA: TGTGCCAGCTCATCTTCCGGGACATGGGATGAAAAACTGTTTTTT.

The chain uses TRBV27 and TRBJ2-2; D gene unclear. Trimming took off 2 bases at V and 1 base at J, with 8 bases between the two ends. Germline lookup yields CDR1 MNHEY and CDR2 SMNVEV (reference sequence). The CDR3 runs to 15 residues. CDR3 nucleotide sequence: TGTGCCAGCAGTTTAAGGGTACAGAACACCGGGGAGCTGTTTTTT. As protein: CASSLRVQNTGELFF.

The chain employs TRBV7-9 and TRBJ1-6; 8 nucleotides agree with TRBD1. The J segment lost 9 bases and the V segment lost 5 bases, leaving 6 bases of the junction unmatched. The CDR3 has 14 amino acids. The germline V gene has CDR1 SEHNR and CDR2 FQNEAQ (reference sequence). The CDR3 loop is CASSPTGVGSPLHF. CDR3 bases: TGTGCCAGCAGCCCGACAGGGGTGGGTTCACCCCTCCACTTT.

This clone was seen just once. The CDR3 DNA reads as TGTGCCTGGAGTGTATCGCTGGGGACTAGCGGGAGTGGGAGCTCCTACGAGCAGTACTTC. Translated: CAWSVSLGTSGSGSSYEQYF. The V and J genes are TRBV30 and TRBJ2-7, with 14 bases aligning to TRBD2. Trimming at V came to 0 bases and at J to 0 bases, leaving 13 bases not matched to a gene. CDR3 length equals 20 residues. From germline, CDR1 is GTSNPN and CDR2 SVGIG (reference sequence).